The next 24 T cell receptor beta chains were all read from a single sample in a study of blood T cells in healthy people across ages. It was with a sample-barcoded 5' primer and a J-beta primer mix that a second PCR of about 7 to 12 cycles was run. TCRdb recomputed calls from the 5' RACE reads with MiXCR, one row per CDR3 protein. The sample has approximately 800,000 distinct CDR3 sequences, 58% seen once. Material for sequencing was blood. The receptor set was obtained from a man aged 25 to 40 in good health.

DNA of the CDR3: TGTGCCAGCAGCTTCACCCTAGCGGGGGAGACCCAGTACTTC. Translation gives CASSFTLAGETQYF. This sequence joins TRBV7-2 and TRBJ2-5; 9 positions agree with TRBD2. With 3 bases clipped from V and 5 bases from J, the junction kept 4 bases outside the gene matches. The CDR3 contains 14 residues. Germline V lookup: CDR1 SGHTA, CDR2 FQGNSA.

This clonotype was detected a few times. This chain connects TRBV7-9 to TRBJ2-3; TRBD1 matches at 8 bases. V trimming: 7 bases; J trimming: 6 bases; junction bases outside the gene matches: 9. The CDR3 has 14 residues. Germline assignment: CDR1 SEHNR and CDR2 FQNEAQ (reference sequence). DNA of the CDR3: TGTGCCAGCAACTCGGGACAGGCCCCCGATACGCAGTATTTT. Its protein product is CASNSGQAPDTQYF. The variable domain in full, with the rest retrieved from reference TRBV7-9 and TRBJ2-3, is DTGVSQNPRHKITKRGQNVTFRCDPISEHNRLYWYRQTLGQGPEFLTYFQNEAQLEKSRLLSDRFSAERPKGSFSTLEIQRTEQGDSAMYLCASNSGQAPDTQYFGPGTRLTVL.

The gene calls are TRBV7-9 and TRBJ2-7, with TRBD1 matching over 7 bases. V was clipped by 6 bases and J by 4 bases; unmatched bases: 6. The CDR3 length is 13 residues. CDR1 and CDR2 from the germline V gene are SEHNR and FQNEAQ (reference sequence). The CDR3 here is CASSARTGYEQYF. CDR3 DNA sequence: TGTGCCAGCAGTGCCCGGACAGGATACGAGCAGTACTTC. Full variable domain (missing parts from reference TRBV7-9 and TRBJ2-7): DTGVSQNPRHKITKRGQNVTFRCDPISEHNRLYWYRQTLGQGPEFLTYFQNEAQLEKSRLLSDRFSAERPKGSFSTLEIQRTEQGDSAMYLCASSARTGYEQYFGPGTRLTVT.

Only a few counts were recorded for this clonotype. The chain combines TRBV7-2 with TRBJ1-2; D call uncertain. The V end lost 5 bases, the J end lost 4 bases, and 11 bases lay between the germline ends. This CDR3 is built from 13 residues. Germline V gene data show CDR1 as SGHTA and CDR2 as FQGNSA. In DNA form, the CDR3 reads TGTGCCAGCAGCACGCTGACCGTCTATGGCTACACCTTC. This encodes CASSTLTVYGYTF.

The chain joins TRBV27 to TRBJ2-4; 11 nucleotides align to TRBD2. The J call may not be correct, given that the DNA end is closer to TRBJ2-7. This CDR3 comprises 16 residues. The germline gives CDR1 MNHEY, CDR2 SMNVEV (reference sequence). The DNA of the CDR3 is TGTGCCAGCAGTTTAAACCCTAGCGGGGGGAGGGACGAGCAGTACTTC. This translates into CASSLNPSGGRDEQYF.

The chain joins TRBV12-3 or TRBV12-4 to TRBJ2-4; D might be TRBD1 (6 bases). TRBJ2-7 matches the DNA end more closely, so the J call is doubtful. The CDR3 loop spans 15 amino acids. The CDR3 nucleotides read TGTGCCAGCAGTCAGGGGCGTAGGGATGGTAGCGAGCAGTACTTC. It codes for CASSQGRRDGSEQYF.

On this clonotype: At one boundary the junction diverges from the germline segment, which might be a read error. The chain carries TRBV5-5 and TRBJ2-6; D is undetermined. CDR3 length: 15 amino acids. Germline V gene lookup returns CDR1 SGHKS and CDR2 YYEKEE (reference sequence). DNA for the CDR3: TGTGCCAGCAGCTCCCGGACCGGTGGTGCCAACATCCTGACTTTC. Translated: CASSSRTGGANILTF.

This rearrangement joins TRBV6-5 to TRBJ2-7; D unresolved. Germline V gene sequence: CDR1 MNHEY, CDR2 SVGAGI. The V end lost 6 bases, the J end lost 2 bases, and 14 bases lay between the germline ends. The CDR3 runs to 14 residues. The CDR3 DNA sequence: TGTGCCAGCAGGCTGCAGCTATCACCCTACGAGCAGTACTTC. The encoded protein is CASRLQLSPYEQYF.

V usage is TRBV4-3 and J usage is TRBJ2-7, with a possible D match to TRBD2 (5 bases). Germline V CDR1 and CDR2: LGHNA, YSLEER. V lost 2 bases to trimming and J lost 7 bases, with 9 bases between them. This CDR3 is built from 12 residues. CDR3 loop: CASSQSGGEQYF. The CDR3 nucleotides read TGCGCCAGCAGCCAATCGGGCGGGGAGCAGTACTTC.

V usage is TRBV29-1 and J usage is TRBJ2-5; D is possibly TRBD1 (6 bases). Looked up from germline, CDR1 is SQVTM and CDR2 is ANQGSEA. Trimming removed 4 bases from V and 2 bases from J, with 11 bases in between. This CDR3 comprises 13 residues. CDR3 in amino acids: CSVVGQLQETQYF. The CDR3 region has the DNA TGCAGCGTTGTAGGACAGCTACAAGAGACCCAGTACTTC. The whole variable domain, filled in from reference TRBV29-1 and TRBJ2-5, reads SAVISQKPSRDICQRGTSLTIQCQVDSQVTMMFWYRQQPGQSLTLIATANQGSEATYESGFVIDKFPISRPNLTFSTLTVSNMSPEDSSIYLCSVVGQLQETQYFGPGTRLLVL.

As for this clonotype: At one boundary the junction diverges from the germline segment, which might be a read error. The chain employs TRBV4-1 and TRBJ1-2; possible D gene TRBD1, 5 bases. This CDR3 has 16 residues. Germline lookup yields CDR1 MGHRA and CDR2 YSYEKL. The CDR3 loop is CASSQDHPGNNYGHTF. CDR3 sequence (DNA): TGCGCCAGCAGCCAAGATCATCCAGGGAATAACTATGGCCACACCTTC.

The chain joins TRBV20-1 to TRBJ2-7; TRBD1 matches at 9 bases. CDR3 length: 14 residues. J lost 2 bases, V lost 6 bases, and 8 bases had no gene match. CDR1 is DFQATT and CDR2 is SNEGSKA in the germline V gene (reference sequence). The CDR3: CSAQGQGLTYEQYF. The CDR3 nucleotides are TGCAGTGCCCAGGGACAGGGCTTGACCTACGAGCAGTACTTC.

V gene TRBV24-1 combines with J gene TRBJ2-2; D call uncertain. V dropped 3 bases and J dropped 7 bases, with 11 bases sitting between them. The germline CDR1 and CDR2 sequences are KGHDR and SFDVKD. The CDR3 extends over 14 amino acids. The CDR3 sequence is CATSDLGPGGELFF. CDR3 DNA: TGTGCCACCAGTGATCTTGGGCCCGGCGGGGAGCTGTTTTTT.

This chain's CDR3 is CASSDLGREETQYF. DNA of the CDR3: TGTGCCAGCAGTGACTTGGGCAGGGAAGAGACCCAGTACTTC. The J gene is TRBJ2-5, the V gene TRBV6-5; a weak D match, TRBD1 (5 bases). The CDR3 loop spans 14 amino acids. CDR1 is MNHEY, CDR2 SVGAGI, per germline. Trimming removed 5 bases from V and 3 bases from J, with 13 bases in between.

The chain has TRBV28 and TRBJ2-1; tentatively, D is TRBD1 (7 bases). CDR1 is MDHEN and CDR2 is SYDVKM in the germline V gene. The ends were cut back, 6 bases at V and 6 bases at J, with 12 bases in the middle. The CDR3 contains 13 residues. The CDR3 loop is CASRQGRLNEQFF. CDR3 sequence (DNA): TGTGCCAGCAGACAGGGGAGGCTCAATGAGCAGTTCTTC.

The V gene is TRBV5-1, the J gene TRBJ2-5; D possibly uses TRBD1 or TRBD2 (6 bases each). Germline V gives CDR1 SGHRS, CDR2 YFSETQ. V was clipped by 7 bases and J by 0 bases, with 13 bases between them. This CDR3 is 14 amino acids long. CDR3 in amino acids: CASFGGTHQETQYF. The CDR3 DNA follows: TGCGCCAGCTTCGGGGGCACCCACCAAGAGACCCAGTACTTC.

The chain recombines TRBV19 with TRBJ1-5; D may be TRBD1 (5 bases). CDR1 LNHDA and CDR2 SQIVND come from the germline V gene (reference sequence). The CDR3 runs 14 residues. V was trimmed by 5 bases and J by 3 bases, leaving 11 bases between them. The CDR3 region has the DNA TGTGCCAGTAGTGTCCGACAGCACAATCAGCCCCAGCATTTT. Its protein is CASSVRQHNQPQHF.

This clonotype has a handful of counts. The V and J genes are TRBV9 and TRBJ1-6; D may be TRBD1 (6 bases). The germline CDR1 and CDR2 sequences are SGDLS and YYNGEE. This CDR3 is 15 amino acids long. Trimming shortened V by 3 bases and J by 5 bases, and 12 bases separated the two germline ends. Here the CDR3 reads CASSGTGLDNSPLHF. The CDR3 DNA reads TGTGCCAGCAGCGGCACAGGGCTCGATAATTCACCCCTCCACTTT.

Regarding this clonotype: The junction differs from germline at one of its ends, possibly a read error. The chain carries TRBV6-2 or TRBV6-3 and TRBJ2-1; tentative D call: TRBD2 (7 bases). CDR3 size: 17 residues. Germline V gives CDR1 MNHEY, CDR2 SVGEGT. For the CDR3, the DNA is TGTGCCAGCAGTTATCAAGGAAAGGGGAGGGGGGATCCTGAGCGGTTCTTC. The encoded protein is CASSYQGKGRGDPERFF.

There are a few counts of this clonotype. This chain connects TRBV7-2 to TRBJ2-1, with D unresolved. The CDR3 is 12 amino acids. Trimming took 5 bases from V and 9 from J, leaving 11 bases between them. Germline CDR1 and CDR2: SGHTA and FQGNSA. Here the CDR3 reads CASSTASGEQFF. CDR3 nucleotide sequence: TGTGCCAGCAGCACCGCCTCTGGTGAGCAGTTCTTC.

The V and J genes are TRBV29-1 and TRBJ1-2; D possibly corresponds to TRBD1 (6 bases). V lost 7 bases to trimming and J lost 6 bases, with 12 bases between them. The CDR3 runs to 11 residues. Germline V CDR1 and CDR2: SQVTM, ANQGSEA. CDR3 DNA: TGCAGCGCCCTGACAGGAGATGGCTACACCTTC. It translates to CSALTGDGYTF.

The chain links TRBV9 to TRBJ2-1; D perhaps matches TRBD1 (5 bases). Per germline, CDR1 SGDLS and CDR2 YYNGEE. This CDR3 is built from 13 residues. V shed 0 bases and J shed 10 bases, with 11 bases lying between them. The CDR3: CASSVGHKGEQFF. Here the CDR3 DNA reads TGTGCCAGCAGCGTAGGACATAAGGGGGAGCAGTTCTTC. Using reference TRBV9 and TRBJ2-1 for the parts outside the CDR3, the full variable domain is DSGVTQTPKHLITATGQRVTLRCSPRSGDLSVYWYQQSLDQGLQFLIQYYNGEERAKGNILERFSAQQFPDLHSELNLSSLELGDSALYFCASSVGHKGEQFFGPGTRLTVL.

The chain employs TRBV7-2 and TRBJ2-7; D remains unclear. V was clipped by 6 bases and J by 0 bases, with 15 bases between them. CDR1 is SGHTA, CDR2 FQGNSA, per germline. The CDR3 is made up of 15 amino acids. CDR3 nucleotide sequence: TGTGCCAGCAGGCCCCTCTGGGAAAACTCCTACGAGCAGTACTTC. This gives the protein CASRPLWENSYEQYF.

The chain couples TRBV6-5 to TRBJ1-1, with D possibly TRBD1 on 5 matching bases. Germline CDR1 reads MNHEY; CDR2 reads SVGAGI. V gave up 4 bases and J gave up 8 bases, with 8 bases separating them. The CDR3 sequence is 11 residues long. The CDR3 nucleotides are TGTGCCAGCAGTTGGGGGGGAGAAGCTTTCTTT. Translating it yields CASSWGGEAFF.